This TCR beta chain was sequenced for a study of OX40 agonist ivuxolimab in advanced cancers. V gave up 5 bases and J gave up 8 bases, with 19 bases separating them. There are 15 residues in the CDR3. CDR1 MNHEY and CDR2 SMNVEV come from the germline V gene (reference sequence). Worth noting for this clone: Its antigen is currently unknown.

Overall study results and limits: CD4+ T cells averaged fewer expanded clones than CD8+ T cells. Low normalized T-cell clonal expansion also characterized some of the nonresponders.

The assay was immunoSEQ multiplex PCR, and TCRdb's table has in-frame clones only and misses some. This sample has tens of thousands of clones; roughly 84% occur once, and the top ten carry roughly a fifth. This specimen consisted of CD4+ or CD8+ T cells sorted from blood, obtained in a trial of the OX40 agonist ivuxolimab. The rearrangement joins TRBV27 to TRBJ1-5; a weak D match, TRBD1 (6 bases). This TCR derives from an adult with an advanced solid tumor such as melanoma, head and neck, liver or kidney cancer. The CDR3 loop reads CASSPGGGPIKPQHF. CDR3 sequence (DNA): TGTGCCAGCAGTCCTGGGGGGGGCCCGATTAAGCCCCAGCATTTT.